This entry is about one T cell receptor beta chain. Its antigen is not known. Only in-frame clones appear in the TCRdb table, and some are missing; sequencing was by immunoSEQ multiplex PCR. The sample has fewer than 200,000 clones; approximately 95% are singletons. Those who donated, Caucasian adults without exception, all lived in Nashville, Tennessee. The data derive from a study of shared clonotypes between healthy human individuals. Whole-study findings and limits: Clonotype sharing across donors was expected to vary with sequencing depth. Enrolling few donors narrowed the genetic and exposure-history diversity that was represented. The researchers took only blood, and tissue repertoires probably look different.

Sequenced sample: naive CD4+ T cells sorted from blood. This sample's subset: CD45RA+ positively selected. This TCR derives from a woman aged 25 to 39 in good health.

The CDR3 loop is CASSENRLANEKLFF. The CDR3 DNA reads as TGTGCCAGCAGTGAAAACAGGCTGGCTAATGAAAAACTGTTTTTT. The rearrangement joins TRBV25-1 to TRBJ1-4; D may be TRBD1 (5 bases). The germline CDR1 and CDR2 sequences are MGHDK and SYGVNS. V lost 2 bases and J lost 3, with 10 bases in between. The CDR3 contains 15 residues.